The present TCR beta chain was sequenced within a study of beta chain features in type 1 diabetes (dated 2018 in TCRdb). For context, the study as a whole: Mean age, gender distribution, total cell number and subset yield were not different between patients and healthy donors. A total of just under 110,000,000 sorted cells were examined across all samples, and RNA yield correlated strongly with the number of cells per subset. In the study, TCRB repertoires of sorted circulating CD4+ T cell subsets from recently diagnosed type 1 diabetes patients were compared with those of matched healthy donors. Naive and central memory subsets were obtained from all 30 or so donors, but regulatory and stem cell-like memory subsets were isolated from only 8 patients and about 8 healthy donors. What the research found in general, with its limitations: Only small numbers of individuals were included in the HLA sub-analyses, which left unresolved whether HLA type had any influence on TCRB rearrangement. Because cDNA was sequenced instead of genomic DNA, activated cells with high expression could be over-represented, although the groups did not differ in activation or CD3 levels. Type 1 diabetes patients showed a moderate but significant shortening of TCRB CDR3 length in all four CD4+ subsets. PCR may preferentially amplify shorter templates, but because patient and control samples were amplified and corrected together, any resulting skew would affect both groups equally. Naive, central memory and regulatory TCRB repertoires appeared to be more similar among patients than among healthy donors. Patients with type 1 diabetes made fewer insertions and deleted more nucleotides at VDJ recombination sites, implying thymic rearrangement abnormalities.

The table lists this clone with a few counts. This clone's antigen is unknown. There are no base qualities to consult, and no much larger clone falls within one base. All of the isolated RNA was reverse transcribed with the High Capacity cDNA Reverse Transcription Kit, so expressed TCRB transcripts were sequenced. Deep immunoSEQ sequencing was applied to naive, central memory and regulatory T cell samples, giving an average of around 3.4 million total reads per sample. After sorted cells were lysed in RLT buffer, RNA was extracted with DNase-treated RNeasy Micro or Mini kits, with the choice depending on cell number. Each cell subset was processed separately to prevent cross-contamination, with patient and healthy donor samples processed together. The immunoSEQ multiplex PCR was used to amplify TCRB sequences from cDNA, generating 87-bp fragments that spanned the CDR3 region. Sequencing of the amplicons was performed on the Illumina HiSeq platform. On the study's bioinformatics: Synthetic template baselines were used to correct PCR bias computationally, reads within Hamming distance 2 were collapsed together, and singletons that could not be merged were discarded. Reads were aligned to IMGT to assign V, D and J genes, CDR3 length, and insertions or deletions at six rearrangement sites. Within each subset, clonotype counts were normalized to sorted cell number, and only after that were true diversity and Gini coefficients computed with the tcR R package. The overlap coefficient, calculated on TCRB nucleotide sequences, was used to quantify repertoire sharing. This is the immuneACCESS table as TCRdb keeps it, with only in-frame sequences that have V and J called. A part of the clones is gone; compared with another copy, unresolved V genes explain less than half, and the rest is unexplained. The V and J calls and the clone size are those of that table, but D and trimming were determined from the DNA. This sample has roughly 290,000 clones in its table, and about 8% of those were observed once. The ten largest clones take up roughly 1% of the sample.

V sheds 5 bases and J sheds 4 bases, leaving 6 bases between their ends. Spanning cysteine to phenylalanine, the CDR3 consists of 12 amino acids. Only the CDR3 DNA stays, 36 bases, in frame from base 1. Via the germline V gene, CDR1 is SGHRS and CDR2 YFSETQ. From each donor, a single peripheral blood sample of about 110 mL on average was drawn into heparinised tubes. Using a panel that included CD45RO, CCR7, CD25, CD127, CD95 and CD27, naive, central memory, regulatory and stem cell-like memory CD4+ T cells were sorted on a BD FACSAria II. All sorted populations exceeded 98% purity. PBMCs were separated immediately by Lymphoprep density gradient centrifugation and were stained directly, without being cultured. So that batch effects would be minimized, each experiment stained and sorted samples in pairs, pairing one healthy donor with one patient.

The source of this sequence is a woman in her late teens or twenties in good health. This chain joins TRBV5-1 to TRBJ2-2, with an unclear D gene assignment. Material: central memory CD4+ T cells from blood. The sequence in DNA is TGCGCCAGCAGACAATTCACCGGGGAGCTGTTTTTT. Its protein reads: CASRQFTGELFF.